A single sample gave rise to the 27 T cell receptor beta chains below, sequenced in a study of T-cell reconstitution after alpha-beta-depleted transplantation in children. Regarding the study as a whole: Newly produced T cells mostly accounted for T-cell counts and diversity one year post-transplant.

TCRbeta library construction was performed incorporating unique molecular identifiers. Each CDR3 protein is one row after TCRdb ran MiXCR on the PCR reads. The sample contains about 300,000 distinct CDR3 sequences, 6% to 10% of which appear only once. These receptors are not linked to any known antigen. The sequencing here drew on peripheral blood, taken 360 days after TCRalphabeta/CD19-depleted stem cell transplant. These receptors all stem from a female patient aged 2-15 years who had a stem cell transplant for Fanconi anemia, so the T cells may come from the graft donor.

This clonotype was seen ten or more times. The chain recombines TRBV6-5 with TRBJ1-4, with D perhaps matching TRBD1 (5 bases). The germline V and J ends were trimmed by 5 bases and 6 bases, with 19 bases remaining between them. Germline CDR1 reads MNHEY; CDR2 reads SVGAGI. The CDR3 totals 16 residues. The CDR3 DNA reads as TGTGCCAGCAGTCTGGGGGAACGGGAGACTCATGAAAAACTGTTTTTT. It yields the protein CASSLGERETHEKLFF.

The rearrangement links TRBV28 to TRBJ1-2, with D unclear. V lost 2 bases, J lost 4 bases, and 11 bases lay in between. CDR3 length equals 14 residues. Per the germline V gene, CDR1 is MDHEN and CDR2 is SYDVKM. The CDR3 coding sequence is TGTGCCAGCAGTTTACAGACTGGGGTCTATGGCTACACCTTC. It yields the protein CASSLQTGVYGYTF.

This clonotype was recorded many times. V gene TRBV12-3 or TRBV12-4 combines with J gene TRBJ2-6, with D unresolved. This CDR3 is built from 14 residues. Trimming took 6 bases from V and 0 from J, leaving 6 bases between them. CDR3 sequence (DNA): TGTGCCAGCAGCCCCACCTCTGGGGCCAACGTCCTGACTTTC. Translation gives CASSPTSGANVLTF.

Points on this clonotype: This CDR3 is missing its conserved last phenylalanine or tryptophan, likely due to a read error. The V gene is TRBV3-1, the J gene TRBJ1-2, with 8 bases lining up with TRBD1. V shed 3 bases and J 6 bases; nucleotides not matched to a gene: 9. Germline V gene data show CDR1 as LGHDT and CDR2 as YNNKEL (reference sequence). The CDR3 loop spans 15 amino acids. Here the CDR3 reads CASSHGTGRADGYTS. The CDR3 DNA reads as TGTGCCAGCAGCCATGGGACAGGCCGAGCGGATGGCTACACCTCC.

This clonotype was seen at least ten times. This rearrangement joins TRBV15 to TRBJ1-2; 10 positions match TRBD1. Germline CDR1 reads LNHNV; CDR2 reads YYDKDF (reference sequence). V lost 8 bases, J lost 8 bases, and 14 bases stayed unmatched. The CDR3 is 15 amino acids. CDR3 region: CATLSLGQGRRGYTF. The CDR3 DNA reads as TGTGCCACCCTCTCATTGGGACAGGGGCGCCGGGGCTACACCTTC.

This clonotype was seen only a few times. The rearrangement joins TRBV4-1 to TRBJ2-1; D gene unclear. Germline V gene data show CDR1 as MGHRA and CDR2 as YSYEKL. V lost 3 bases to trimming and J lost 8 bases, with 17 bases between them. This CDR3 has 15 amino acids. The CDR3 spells CASSQVGLVQDEQFF. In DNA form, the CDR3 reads TGCGCCAGCAGCCAGGTTGGGCTAGTTCAGGATGAGCAGTTCTTC.

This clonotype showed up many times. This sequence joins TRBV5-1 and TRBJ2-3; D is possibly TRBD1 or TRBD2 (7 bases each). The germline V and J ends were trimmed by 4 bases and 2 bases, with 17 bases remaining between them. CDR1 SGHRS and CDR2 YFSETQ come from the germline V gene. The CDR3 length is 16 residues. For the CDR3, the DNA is TGCGCCAGCAGCCGATTTGGGGAGGGGGCCACAGATACGCAGTATTTT. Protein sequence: CASSRFGEGATDTQYF.

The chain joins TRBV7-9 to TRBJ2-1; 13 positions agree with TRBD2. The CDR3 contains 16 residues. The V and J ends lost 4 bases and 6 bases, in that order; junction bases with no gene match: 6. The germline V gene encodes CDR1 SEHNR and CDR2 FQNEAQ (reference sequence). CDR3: CASSSRTSGGPNEQFF. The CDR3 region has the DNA TGTGCCAGCAGCTCACGGACTAGCGGGGGCCCCAATGAGCAGTTCTTC.

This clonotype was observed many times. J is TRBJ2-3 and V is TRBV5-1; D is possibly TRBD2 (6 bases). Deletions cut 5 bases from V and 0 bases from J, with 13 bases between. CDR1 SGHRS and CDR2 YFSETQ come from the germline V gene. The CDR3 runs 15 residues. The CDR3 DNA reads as TGCGCCAGCAGTCGGGACTCAACTAGCACAGATACGCAGTATTTT. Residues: CASSRDSTSTDTQYF. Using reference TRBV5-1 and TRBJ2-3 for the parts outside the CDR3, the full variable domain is KAGVTQTPRYLIKTRGQQVTLSCSPISGHRSVSWYQQTPGQGLQFLFEYFSETQRNKGNFPGRFSGRQFSNSRSEMNVSTLELGDSALYLCASSRDSTSTDTQYFGPGTRLTVL.

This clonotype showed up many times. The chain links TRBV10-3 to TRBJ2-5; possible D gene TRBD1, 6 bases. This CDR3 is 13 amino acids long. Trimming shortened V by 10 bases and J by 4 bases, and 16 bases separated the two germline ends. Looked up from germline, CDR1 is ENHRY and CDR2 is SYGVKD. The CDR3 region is CATNQGLGETQYF. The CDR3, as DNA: TGTGCCACCAATCAGGGGCTGGGAGAGACCCAGTACTTC.

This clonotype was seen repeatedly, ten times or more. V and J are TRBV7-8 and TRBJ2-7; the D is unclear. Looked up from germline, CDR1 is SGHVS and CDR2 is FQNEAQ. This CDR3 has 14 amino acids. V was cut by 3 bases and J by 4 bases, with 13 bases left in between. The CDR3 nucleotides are TGTGCCAGCAGCTTGCCCGAATTGAAATACGAGCAGTACTTC. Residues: CASSLPELKYEQYF.

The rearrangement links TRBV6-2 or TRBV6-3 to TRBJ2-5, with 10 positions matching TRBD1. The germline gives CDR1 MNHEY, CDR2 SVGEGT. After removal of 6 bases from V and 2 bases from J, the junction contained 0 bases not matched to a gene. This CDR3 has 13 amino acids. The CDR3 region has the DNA TGTGCCAGCAGGGGACAGGGGCAAGAGACCCAGTACTTC. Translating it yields CASRGQGQETQYF.

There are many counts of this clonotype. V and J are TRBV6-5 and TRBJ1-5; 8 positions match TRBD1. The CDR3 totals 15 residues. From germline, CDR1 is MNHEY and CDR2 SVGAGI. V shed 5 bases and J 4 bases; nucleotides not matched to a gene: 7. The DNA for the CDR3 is TGTGCCAGCAGTATCAGGGGGCTTAGGAATCAGCCCCAGCATTTT. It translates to CASSIRGLRNQPQHF.

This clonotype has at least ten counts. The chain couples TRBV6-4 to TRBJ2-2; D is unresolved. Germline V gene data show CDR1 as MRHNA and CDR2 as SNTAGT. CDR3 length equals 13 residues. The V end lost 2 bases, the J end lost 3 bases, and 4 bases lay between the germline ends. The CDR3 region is CASSDGDTGELFF. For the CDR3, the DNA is TGTGCCAGCAGTGACGGGGACACCGGGGAGCTGTTTTTT.

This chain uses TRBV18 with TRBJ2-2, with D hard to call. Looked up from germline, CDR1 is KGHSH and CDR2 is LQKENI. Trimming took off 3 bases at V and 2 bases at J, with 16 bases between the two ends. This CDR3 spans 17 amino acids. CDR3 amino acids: CASSPGKTPLNTGELFF. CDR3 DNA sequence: TGTGCCAGCTCACCGGGTAAAACGCCTTTAAACACCGGGGAGCTGTTTTTT.

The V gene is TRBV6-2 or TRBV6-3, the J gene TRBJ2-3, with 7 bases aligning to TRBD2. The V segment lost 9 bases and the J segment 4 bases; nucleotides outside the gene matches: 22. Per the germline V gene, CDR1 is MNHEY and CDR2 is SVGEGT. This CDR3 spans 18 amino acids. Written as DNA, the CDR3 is TGTGCCAGTCGAATCGGCGGGGGAATGTGGGCTATATCAGATACGCAGTATTTT. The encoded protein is CASRIGGGMWAISDTQYF.

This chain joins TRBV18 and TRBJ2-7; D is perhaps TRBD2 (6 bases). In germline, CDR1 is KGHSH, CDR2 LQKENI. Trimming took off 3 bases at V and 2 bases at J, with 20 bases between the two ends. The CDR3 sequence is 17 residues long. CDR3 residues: CASSPRLGGEGPYEQYF. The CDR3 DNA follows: TGTGCCAGCTCACCCCGGCTCGGGGGTGAAGGTCCCTACGAGCAGTACTTC.

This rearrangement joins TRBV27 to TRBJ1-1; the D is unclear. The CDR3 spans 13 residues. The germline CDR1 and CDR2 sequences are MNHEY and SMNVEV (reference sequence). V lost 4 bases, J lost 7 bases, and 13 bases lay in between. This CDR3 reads CASSSRPSIEAFF. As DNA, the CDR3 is TGTGCCAGCAGTTCCCGGCCGTCTATTGAAGCTTTCTTT.

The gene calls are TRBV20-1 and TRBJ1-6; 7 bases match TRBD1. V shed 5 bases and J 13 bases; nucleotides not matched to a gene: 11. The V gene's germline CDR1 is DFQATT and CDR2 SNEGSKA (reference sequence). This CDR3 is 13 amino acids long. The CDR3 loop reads CSAPDRERSPLHF. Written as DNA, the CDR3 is TGCAGTGCTCCTGACAGGGAACGGTCCCCCCTCCACTTT.

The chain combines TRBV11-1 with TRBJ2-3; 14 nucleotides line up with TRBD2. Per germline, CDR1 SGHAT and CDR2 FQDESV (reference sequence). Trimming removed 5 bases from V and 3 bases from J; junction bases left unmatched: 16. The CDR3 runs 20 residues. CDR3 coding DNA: TGTGCCAGCAGCCTAAAGGCGGGACTAGCGGGGGTAAGGAAAACAGATACGCAGTATTTT. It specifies CASSLKAGLAGVRKTDTQYF.

Here the CDR3 reads CSALIDNGNTIYF. The CDR3, as DNA: TGCAGTGCCCTGATCGATAACGGAAACACCATATATTTT. The rearrangement uses TRBV20-1 and TRBJ1-3, with unresolved D. V was pared by 6 bases and J by 4 bases, with 13 bases between. Germline values: CDR1 DFQATT, CDR2 SNEGSKA (reference sequence). The CDR3 totals 13 residues.

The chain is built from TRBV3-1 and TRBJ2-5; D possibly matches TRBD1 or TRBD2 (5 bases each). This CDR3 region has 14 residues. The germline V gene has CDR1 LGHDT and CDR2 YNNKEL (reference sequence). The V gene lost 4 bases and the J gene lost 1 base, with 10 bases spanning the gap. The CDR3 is CASSPTGLQETQYF. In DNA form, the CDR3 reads TGTGCCAGCAGCCCAACAGGACTCCAAGAGACCCAGTACTTC.

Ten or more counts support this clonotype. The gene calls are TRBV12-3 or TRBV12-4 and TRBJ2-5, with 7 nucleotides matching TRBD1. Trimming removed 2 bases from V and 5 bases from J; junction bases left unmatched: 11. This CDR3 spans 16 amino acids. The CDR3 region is CASSLSPIDRAETQYF. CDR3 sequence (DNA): TGTGCCAGCAGTTTATCCCCGATCGACAGGGCGGAGACCCAGTACTTC.

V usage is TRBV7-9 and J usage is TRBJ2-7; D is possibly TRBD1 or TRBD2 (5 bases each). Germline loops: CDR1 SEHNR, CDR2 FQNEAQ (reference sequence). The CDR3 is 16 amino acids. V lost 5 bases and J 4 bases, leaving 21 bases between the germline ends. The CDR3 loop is CASSHLPAGQRYEQYF. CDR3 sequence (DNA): TGTGCCAGCAGCCATTTACCGGCAGGGCAGCGGTACGAGCAGTACTTC.

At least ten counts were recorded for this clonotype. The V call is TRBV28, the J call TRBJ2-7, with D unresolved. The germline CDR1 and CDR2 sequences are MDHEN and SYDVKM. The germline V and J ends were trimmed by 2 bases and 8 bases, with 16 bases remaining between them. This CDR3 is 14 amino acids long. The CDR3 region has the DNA TGTGCCAGCAGTTTAGGTACTTCTAACCCGAAGCAGTACTTC. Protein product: CASSLGTSNPKQYF.

CDR3 residues: CASSINRQGASYTF. The CDR3 DNA sequence: TGTGCCAGCAGCATAAACAGACAGGGGGCTAGCTACACCTTC. The chain is built from TRBV7-6 and TRBJ1-2, with 10 positions matching TRBD1. The germline V gene encodes CDR1 SGHVS and CDR2 FNYEAQ. The CDR3 is 14 residues long. Trimming removed 5 bases from V and 9 bases from J; junction bases left unmatched: 9.

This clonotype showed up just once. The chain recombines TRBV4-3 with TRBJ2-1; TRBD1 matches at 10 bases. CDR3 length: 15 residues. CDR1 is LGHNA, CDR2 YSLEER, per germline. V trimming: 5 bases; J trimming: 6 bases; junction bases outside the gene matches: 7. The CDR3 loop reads CASSEGTGVRNEQFF. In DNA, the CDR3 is TGCGCCAGCAGCGAGGGGACAGGGGTGCGCAATGAGCAGTTCTTC.